These T cell receptor beta chains were read from a single sample in a study of blood T cell repertoires in COVID-19. Measured with immunoSEQ multiplex PCR; TCRdb has only the in-frame clones, and not every one. The sample lists 25,000 to 35,000 clones; 75% to 90% were seen once. Sequences were obtained from peripheral blood. The receptors originated from a man older than 75 with acute or convalescent COVID-19. The CDR3 runs from the conserved cysteine through the conserved F or W. D genes are given only for firm matches. Not all rows give a size; the values are once, few, many and, for expanded clones, a class.

v_gene: TRBV19; j_gene: TRBJ1-1; d_gene: .; abundance: .; CDR3nt: TGTGCCAGTAGTATAGGAGTGACAGAGAACACTGAAGCTTTCTTT; CDR3aa: CASSIGVTENTEAFF
v_gene: TRBV5-1; j_gene: TRBJ1-5; d_gene: TRBD1; abundance: .; CDR3nt: TGCGCCAGCAGCTTACAGGGGGGAGGCAATCAGCCCCAGCATTTT; CDR3aa: CASSLQGGGNQPQHF
v_gene: TRBV2; j_gene: TRBJ1-3; d_gene: .; abundance: .; CDR3nt: TGTGCCAGCAGCTCCCAGGGGCCCGGAAACACCATATATTTT; CDR3aa: CASSSQGPGNTIYF
v_gene: TRBV5-1; j_gene: TRBJ2-7; d_gene: .; abundance: once; CDR3nt: TGCGCCAGCAGCTTGGTGGCAGGGCGAACCTACGAGCAGTACTTC; CDR3aa: CASSLVAGRTYEQYF
v_gene: TRBV11-2; j_gene: TRBJ2-3; d_gene: .; abundance: .; CDR3nt: TGTGCCAGCAGCTTATCGGCGGGGAGCACAGATACGCAGTATTTT; CDR3aa: CASSLSAGSTDTQYF
v_gene: TRBV5-4; j_gene: TRBJ2-1; d_gene: .; abundance: .; CDR3nt: TGTGCCAGCAGCTTGGATGGCCTCTCGGGCTCCTACAATGAGCAGTTCTTC; CDR3aa: CASSLDGLSGSYNEQFF
v_gene: TRBV18; j_gene: TRBJ1-4; d_gene: .; abundance: .; CDR3nt: TGTGCCAGCTCACCTCGGACAGCTCCTAATGAAAAACTGTTTTTT; CDR3aa: CASSPRTAPNEKLFF
v_gene: TRBV2; j_gene: TRBJ1-1; d_gene: .; abundance: .; CDR3nt: TGTGCCAGCAGCCAAATTTACAGGGTACAAGCTTTCTTT; CDR3aa: CASSQIYRVQAFF
v_gene: TRBV7-9; j_gene: TRBJ1-4; d_gene: .; abundance: .; CDR3nt: TGTGCCAGCAGCCCCCCGTCCGGTGGTAATGAAAAACTGTTTTTT; CDR3aa: CASSPPSGGNEKLFF
v_gene: TRBV11-3; j_gene: TRBJ2-7; d_gene: TRBD2; abundance: .; CDR3nt: TGTGCCAGCAGGTCTAGCGGGAGGTTGAGCGAGCAGTACTTC; CDR3aa: CASRSSGRLSEQYF
v_gene: TRBV5-6; j_gene: TRBJ1-6; d_gene: .; abundance: .; CDR3nt: TGTGCCAGCAGCTTGGTTGAGGGCTCACCCCTCCACTTT; CDR3aa: CASSLVEGSPLHF
v_gene: TRBV11-2; j_gene: TRBJ1-1; d_gene: .; abundance: .; CDR3nt: TGTGCCAGCAGCTTGAGCGGGATTAGGGCTGAAGCTTTCTTT; CDR3aa: CASSLSGIRAEAFF
v_gene: TRBV7-2; j_gene: TRBJ1-2; d_gene: TRBD1; abundance: .; CDR3nt: TGTGCCAGCAGCCAACAGGGGGCTCAAGGCTACACCTTC; CDR3aa: CASSQQGAQGYTF
v_gene: TRBV4-1; j_gene: TRBJ2-3; d_gene: .; abundance: .; CDR3nt: TGCGCCAGCAGCCGAGAGCCGCAGGGGCCTGTTGGCACAGATACGCAGTATTTT; CDR3aa: CASSREPQGPVGTDTQYF
v_gene: TRBV27; j_gene: TRBJ1-1; d_gene: .; abundance: .; CDR3nt: TGTGCCAGCAGTACGGTAATGAACACTGAAGCTTTCTTT; CDR3aa: CASSTVMNTEAFF
v_gene: TRBV28; j_gene: TRBJ2-3; d_gene: .; abundance: few; CDR3nt: TGTGCCAGCATTAAGGGGGGCACAGATACGCAGTATTTT; CDR3aa: CASIKGGTDTQYF
v_gene: TRBV10-2; j_gene: TRBJ2-7; d_gene: .; abundance: once; CDR3nt: TGCGCCAGCAGTGATACGACACCTGGGACTTACGAGCAGTACTTC; CDR3aa: CASSDTTPGTYEQYF
v_gene: TRBV20-1; j_gene: TRBJ2-1; d_gene: TRBD2; abundance: .; CDR3nt: TGCAGTGCTAGTAATCTAGCGGGAGCAGGTTTCAACAATGAGCAGTTCTTC; CDR3aa: CSASNLAGAGFNNEQFF
v_gene: TRBV7-9; j_gene: TRBJ2-1; d_gene: .; abundance: .; CDR3nt: TGTGCCAGCAGCCCGAGCGAGGCGGGCAATGAGCAGTTCTTC; CDR3aa: CASSPSEAGNEQFF
v_gene: TRBV5-1; j_gene: TRBJ2-2; d_gene: TRBD1; abundance: .; CDR3nt: TGCGCCAGCAGCCTCTTTCCTCTGGACAGGGGGGAAGCCGGGGAGCTGTTTTTT; CDR3aa: CASSLFPLDRGEAGELFF
v_gene: TRBV28; j_gene: TRBJ1-5; d_gene: TRBD1; abundance: .; CDR3nt: TGTGCCAGCCGCGGACAGGGCCTCCTTAGCAATCAGCCCCAGCATTTT; CDR3aa: CASRGQGLLSNQPQHF
v_gene: TRBV12-3/TRBV12-4; j_gene: TRBJ1-5; d_gene: .; abundance: .; CDR3nt: TGTGCCAGCACAAAACCGGGGGAGCCCCAGCATTTT; CDR3aa: CASTKPGEPQHF
v_gene: TRBV10-2; j_gene: TRBJ2-3; d_gene: TRBD2; abundance: once; CDR3nt: TGCGCCAGCGTAGGGCTAGCGGGAGAAGATACGCAGTATTTT; CDR3aa: CASVGLAGEDTQYF
v_gene: TRBV20-1; j_gene: TRBJ1-1; d_gene: .; abundance: .; CDR3nt: TGCAGTGCCCCGGGTGAAACTGAAGCTTTCTTT; CDR3aa: CSAPGETEAFF
v_gene: TRBV15; j_gene: TRBJ1-1; d_gene: .; abundance: .; CDR3nt: TGTGCCACCAGCATTAACCGGGGGGAAGCTTTCTTT; CDR3aa: CATSINRGEAFF
v_gene: TRBV19; j_gene: TRBJ1-6; d_gene: TRBD1; abundance: .; CDR3nt: TGTGCCAGCCAGCGACAGGGAAAAGGTTCACCCCTCCACTTT; CDR3aa: CASQRQGKGSPLHF
v_gene: TRBV6-5; j_gene: TRBJ1-2; d_gene: .; abundance: .; CDR3nt: TGTGCCAGCAGTTACTCGATCCTGGGGAGCTATGGCTACACCTTC; CDR3aa: CASSYSILGSYGYTF
v_gene: TRBV27; j_gene: TRBJ1-6; d_gene: TRBD1; abundance: .; CDR3nt: TGTGCCAGCAGTTGGCGGGACAGGATCTCACCCCTCCACTTT; CDR3aa: CASSWRDRISPLHF
v_gene: TRBV11-2; j_gene: TRBJ2-5; d_gene: .; abundance: .; CDR3nt: TGTGCCAGCAGCTGGGCCACGCAAGAGACCCAGTACTTC; CDR3aa: CASSWATQETQYF
v_gene: TRBV4-1; j_gene: TRBJ2-7; d_gene: .; abundance: .; CDR3nt: TGCGCCAGCAGCCAGGACAGTGCGAACTCCTACGAGCAGTACTTC; CDR3aa: CASSQDSANSYEQYF
v_gene: TRBV11-2; j_gene: TRBJ1-1; d_gene: .; abundance: .; CDR3nt: TGTGCCAGCAGCTTCGGGACACCGAACACTGAAGCTTTCTTT; CDR3aa: CASSFGTPNTEAFF
v_gene: TRBV4-1; j_gene: TRBJ2-1; d_gene: .; abundance: .; CDR3nt: TGCGCCAGCAGACCACAACCGGTCGCTCGGGACAATGAGCAGTTCTTC; CDR3aa: CASRPQPVARDNEQFF
v_gene: TRBV3-1/TRBV3-2; j_gene: TRBJ1-2; d_gene: TRBD1; abundance: .; CDR3nt: TGTGCCAGCAGCCAAGATGGAGGGACAGCAGCTAACTATGGCTACACCTTC; CDR3aa: CASSQDGGTAANYGYTF
v_gene: TRBV7-9; j_gene: TRBJ2-1; d_gene: TRBD2; abundance: .; CDR3nt: TGTGCCAGCAGCGTTAGCGGGAGGGCCCTAAATGAGCAGTTCTTC; CDR3aa: CASSVSGRALNEQFF
v_gene: TRBV9; j_gene: TRBJ2-2; d_gene: TRBD2; abundance: few; CDR3nt: TGTGCCAGCAGCGTAGATGGACTAGCGTACACCGGGGAGCTGTTTTTT; CDR3aa: CASSVDGLAYTGELFF
v_gene: TRBV30; j_gene: TRBJ1-2; d_gene: .; abundance: .; CDR3nt: TGTGCCTGGAGTACCCCTCGGGGGGGAAGATACTATGGCTACACCTTC; CDR3aa: CAWSTPRGGRYYGYTF
v_gene: TRBV2; j_gene: TRBJ1-5; d_gene: .; abundance: .; CDR3nt: TGTGCCAGCGCAGCAAATCAGGGACAGCCCCAGCATTTT; CDR3aa: CASAANQGQPQHF
v_gene: TRBV7-9; j_gene: TRBJ2-1; d_gene: TRBD2; abundance: .; CDR3nt: TGTGCCAGCAGCTTAAGACTAGCGGGATACAATGAGCAGTTCTTC; CDR3aa: CASSLRLAGYNEQFF
v_gene: TRBV2; j_gene: TRBJ2-2; d_gene: .; abundance: .; CDR3nt: TGTGCCAGCAGCGCCGACAGGAACACCGGGGAGCTGTTTTTT; CDR3aa: CASSADRNTGELFF
v_gene: TRBV24-1; j_gene: TRBJ1-2; d_gene: .; abundance: .; CDR3nt: TGTGCCACCAGTGAGAGGGGGGGTGGCGGCTACACCTTC; CDR3aa: CATSERGGGGYTF
v_gene: TRBV24-1; j_gene: TRBJ2-1; d_gene: TRBD2; abundance: .; CDR3nt: TGTGCCACCAGTGATTTGCCCTCTAGCGGGGGGGCCTACAATGAGCAGTTCTTC; CDR3aa: CATSDLPSSGGAYNEQFF
v_gene: TRBV29-1; j_gene: TRBJ2-1; d_gene: .; abundance: .; CDR3nt: TGCAGCGCTCGGGACTCCTACAATGAGCAGTTCTTC; CDR3aa: CSARDSYNEQFF
v_gene: TRBV2; j_gene: TRBJ2-3; d_gene: .; abundance: .; CDR3nt: TGTGCCAGCAGTGGAGGCCTAGGGGCAGGGGATACGCAGTATTTT; CDR3aa: CASSGGLGAGDTQYF
v_gene: TRBV5-1; j_gene: TRBJ2-2; d_gene: TRBD2; abundance: .; CDR3nt: TGCGCCAGCAGCTGGGACGGACTAGCGGGAGCCACCGGGGAGCTGTTTTTT; CDR3aa: CASSWDGLAGATGELFF
v_gene: TRBV3-1/TRBV3-2; j_gene: TRBJ2-5; d_gene: TRBD2; abundance: .; CDR3nt: TGTGCCAGCAGCCGCCGACGTAGCGGGGGACAAGAGACCCAGTACTTC; CDR3aa: CASSRRRSGGQETQYF
v_gene: TRBV9; j_gene: TRBJ2-3; d_gene: TRBD2; abundance: .; CDR3nt: TGTGCCAGCAGCCCTACTAGCGGACCCACAGATACGCAGTATTTT; CDR3aa: CASSPTSGPTDTQYF